A single sample is the source of the 9 T cell receptor beta chains below, sequenced in a study of shared clonotypes between healthy human individuals. Sequencing was performed with immunoSEQ multiplex PCR; in TCRdb, only in-frame clones are kept and a portion is missing. The data hold about 490,000 clones, with 81% observed a single time. The sample taken for sequencing was PBMCs. These receptors were collected from a woman between 40 and 55 years old in good health. Some clones in this sample may be carry-over from other donors' samples.

The chain employs TRBV11-2 and TRBJ2-7; D gene uncertain. The V end was cut by 1 base, the J end by 6 bases, with 4 bases between. The CDR3 extends over 11 amino acids. Germline V gene data show CDR1 as SGHAT and CDR2 as FQNNGV. DNA for the CDR3: TGTGCCAGCAGCTTAGCCGTCGAGCAGTACTTC. It yields the protein CASSLAVEQYF.

Remarks on this clone: Other DNA sequences in this specimen translate into the identical CDR3. This rearrangement joins TRBV6-5 to TRBJ1-1; 7 nucleotides match TRBD1. With V trimmed by 5 bases and J by 1 base, 4 bases remained unmatched. This CDR3 spans 14 amino acids. Germline CDR1 and CDR2: MNHEY and SVGAGI. CDR3: CASSLRTGNTEAFF. The CDR3 DNA sequence: TGTGCCAGCAGTCTCCGGACAGGGAACACTGAAGCTTTCTTT.

In its sample, this clone was seen many times. This same CDR3 is encoded by further DNA sequences in the sample. The rearrangement uses TRBV7-8 and TRBJ2-1; possibly TRBD1 for D (5 bases). Germline assignment: CDR1 SGHVS and CDR2 FQNEAQ. The CDR3 length is 12 residues. V lost 5 bases and J lost 7, with 9 bases in between. In DNA, the CDR3 is TGTGCCAGCAGCCCCCGACAGAATGAGCAGTTCTTC. Protein product: CASSPRQNEQFF.

CDR3 residues: CASSFVGTDTQYF. The CDR3 nucleotides are TGTGCCAGCAGTTTTGTGGGCACAGATACGCAGTATTTT. The chain carries TRBV27 and TRBJ2-3; D unresolved. With 3 bases removed from V and 1 base from J, the gap between germline ends came to 5 bases. The CDR3 runs to 13 residues. Germline V lookup: CDR1 MNHEY, CDR2 SMNVEV (reference sequence).

The chain employs TRBV10-3 and TRBJ1-5, with TRBD1 as a possible D gene (5 bases). This CDR3 has 14 amino acids. The V gene lost 0 bases and the J gene lost 6 bases, with 9 bases spanning the gap. The germline V gene encodes CDR1 ENHRY and CDR2 SYGVKD. The CDR3 DNA reads TGTGCCATCAGTGAGTCGGGGGGTGGTCAGCCCCAGCATTTT. The encoded protein is CAISESGGGQPQHF.

The rearrangement joins TRBV7-3 to TRBJ2-3, with D possibly being TRBD2 (5 bases). Trimming removed 0 bases from V and 2 bases from J, with 9 bases in between. The CDR3 is 15 residues long. Germline V CDR1 and CDR2: SGHTA, FQGTGA. The CDR3 nucleotides are TGTGCCAGCAGCTTAACGGGAGCCCCCACAGATACGCAGTATTTT. Residues: CASSLTGAPTDTQYF.

The chain joins TRBV4-3 to TRBJ2-2, with 10 bases identical to TRBD1. CDR1 and CDR2 (germline): LGHNA, YSLEER. Trimming removed 5 bases from V and 3 bases from J; junction bases left unmatched: 6. The CDR3 runs to 16 residues. The CDR3 is CASSFAGTGDTGELFF. As DNA, the CDR3 is TGCGCCAGCAGCTTCGCCGGGACAGGGGACACCGGGGAGCTGTTTTTT.

This chain uses TRBV19 with TRBJ1-3; 12 bases fit TRBD1. With 3 bases clipped from V and 9 bases from J, the junction kept 9 bases outside the gene matches. This CDR3 contains 16 residues. Looked up from germline, CDR1 is LNHDA and CDR2 is SQIVND (reference sequence). The CDR3 spells CASSMRAGQGAGTIYF. CDR3 bases: TGTGCCAGTAGTATGAGAGCGGGACAGGGGGCTGGCACCATATATTTT.

DNA for the CDR3: TGTGCCAGCAGTTTATGGGGATCCAGGGAAGCTTTCTTT. It yields the protein CASSLWGSREAFF. V is TRBV28 and J is TRBJ1-1, with D unclear. The CDR3 totals 13 residues. Germline V gives CDR1 MDHEN, CDR2 SYDVKM. V dropped 0 bases and J dropped 8 bases, with 10 bases sitting between them.